What follows is one T cell receptor (beta chain) and its context. The CDR3 is 11 amino acids. V dropped 4 bases and J dropped 6 bases, with 9 bases sitting between them. The germline gives CDR1 SQVTM, CDR2 ANQGSEA. Template switching, a step in the protocol, added a universal primer site, and cDNA carried unique molecular identifiers. TCRdb re-derived calls from the 5' RACE reads in MiXCR, one entry per CDR3 protein. Among 640,000 or so distinct CDR3 sequences listed, roughly 6% were seen once. This record comes from a study of identical twins. The source material was naive T cells sorted from blood. This clonotype was sampled from a man aged 18-30 years in good health. The rearrangement links TRBV29-1 to TRBJ1-2, with no clear D. DNA for the CDR3: TGCAGCGTTGTTTTGGGCAATGGCTACACCTTC. Amino acid sequence: CSVVLGNGYTF.